Sequencing of this TCR beta chain was carried out in a study of T cell responses to AZD1222 COVID-19 vaccine. This table comes from immunoSEQ multiplex PCR, and its TCRdb copy is limited to in-frame clones, with some not included. The sample includes about 82,000 clones, roughly 87% of them seen just once. As concerns this clone: Its antigen is unknown.

General study results and limits: Clonal diversity may have been underestimated in mostly white British donors.

Germline V gene sequence: CDR1 MDHEN, CDR2 SYDVKM. Trimming removed 7 bases from V and 3 bases from J; junction bases left unmatched: 8. CDR3 length equals 15 residues. V and J are TRBV28 and TRBJ2-1; 8 bases agree with TRBD1. The receptor was isolated from an adult who received the AZD1222 COVID-19 vaccine. The material was peripheral blood, obtained 28 days after the second AZD1222 dose. The CDR3 sequence is CASTPRTGSYNEQFF. The CDR3 region has the DNA TGTGCCAGCACCCCCAGGACAGGGAGCTACAATGAGCAGTTCTTC.